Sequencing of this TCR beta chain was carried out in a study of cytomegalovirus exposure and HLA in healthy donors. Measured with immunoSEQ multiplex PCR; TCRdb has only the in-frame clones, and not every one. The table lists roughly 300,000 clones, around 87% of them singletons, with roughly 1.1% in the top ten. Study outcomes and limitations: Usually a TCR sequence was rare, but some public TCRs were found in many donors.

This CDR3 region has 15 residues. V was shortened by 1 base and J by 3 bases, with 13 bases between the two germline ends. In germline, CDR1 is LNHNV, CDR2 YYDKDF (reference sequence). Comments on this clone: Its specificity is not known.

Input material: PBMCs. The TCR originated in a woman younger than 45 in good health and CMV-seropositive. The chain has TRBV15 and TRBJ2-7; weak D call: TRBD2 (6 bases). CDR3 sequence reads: CATSRARGPNYEQYF. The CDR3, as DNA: TGTGCCACCAGCAGAGCGCGGGGCCCAAACTACGAGCAGTACTTC.